Below, one T cell receptor beta chain is given with its context. What it binds is not known. The sample is drawn from a study of a mutant IDH1 vaccine in newly diagnosed glioma. Overall study context: Most patients had received both radiotherapy and temozolomide, the prior options being radiotherapy, temozolomide, or both. Study results and caveats: There were vaccine-induced immune responses in under 95% of the patients.

Time point: week 23, last vaccination. Topical imiquimod was applied with each vaccine dose, which held 300 ug of mutant IDH1 20-mer peptide. The donor cohort comprised cases of new WHO grade 3 or 4 IDH1-mutant, ATRX-lost astrocytoma. Assay: immunoSEQ multiplex PCR; the TCRdb copy retains only in-frame clones and omits some. The sample has 82,000 or so clones; roughly 85% are singletons. The germline V gene encodes CDR1 SEHNR and CDR2 FQNEAQ (reference sequence). Trimming removed 1 base from V and 2 bases from J, with 16 bases in between. The CDR3 loop spans 17 amino acids. The clonotype was recovered from a young man with glioma. Some clones in this sample may be carry-over from other donors' samples. Sequencing used PBMCs, obtained from a glioma patient whose treatment included an IDH1 peptide vaccine. The chain recombines TRBV7-9 with TRBJ2-3, with D unclear. As DNA, the CDR3 is TGTGCCAGCAGCTTAGAGGGTGCGGCCCCCAACACAGATACGCAGTATTTT. It yields the protein CASSLEGAAPNTDTQYF. The full variable domain, completed using reference TRBV7-9 and TRBJ2-3, is DTGVSQNPRHKITKRGQNVTFRCDPISEHNRLYWYRQTLGQGPEFLTYFQNEAQLEKSRLLSDRFSAERPKGSFSTLEIQRTEQGDSAMYLCASSLEGAAPNTDTQYFGPGTRLTVL.